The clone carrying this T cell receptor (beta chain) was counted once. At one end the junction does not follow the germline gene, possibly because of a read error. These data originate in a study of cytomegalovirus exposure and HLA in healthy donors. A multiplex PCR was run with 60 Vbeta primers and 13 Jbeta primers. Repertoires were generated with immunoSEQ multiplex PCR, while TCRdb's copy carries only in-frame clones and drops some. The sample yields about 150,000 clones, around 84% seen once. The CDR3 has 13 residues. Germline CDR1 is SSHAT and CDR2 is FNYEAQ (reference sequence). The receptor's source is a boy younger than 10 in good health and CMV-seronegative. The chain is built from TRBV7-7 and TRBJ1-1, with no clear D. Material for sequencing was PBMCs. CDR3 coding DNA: TGTGCTAGCAGCTCCAAGGAGGGCACTGAAGCTTTCTTT. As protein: CASSSKEGTEAFF. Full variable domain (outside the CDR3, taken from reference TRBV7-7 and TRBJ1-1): GAGVSQSPRYKVTKRGQDVTLRCDPISSHATLYWYQQALGQGPEFLTYFNYEAQPDKSGLPSDRFSAERPEGSISTLTIQRTEQRDSAMYRCASSSKEGTEAFFGQGTRLTVV.